The 28 T cell receptor beta chains presented below share a single source sample, sequenced in a study of blood T cell repertoires in COVID-19. Produced via immunoSEQ multiplex PCR; TCRdb's table is partial and in-frame only. The sample includes more than 150,000 clones, around nine tenths of them seen just once. The sample consisted of peripheral blood. Source of these receptors: a man in his forties with acute or convalescent COVID-19.

This clone has just one count. This chain connects TRBV4-3 to TRBJ2-1, with 8 bases lining up with TRBD2. The CDR3 has 18 residues. The junction had 10 bases not matched to a gene; V was cut back by 0 bases and J by 3 bases. Germline CDR1 is LGHNA and CDR2 is YSLEER. CDR3 coding DNA: TGCGCCAGCAGCCAAGATGGGGGGGGGACTAGACTCTACAATGAGCAGTTCTTC. This sequence encodes CASSQDGGGTRLYNEQFF.

The chain recombines TRBV7-8 with TRBJ2-3, with D perhaps matching TRBD2 (6 bases). CDR3 length: 14 residues. Trimming pared 5 bases from V and 6 bases from J, leaving 15 bases between. Germline V lookup: CDR1 SGHVS, CDR2 FQNEAQ. CDR3 sequence (DNA): TGTGCCAGCAGCCCGGGACTCCCAGAGGATACGCAGTATTTT. This encodes CASSPGLPEDTQYF.

The rearrangement joins TRBV18 to TRBJ2-6, with 9 positions matching TRBD2. The germline CDR1 and CDR2 sequences are KGHSH and LQKENI. The V segment lost 5 bases and the J segment 4 bases; nucleotides outside the gene matches: 9. The length of the CDR3 is 17 residues. CDR3 loop: CASSSQSTSGGANVLTF. The CDR3 coding sequence is TGTGCCAGCTCATCACAGTCTACTAGCGGGGGGGCCAACGTCCTGACTTTC.

The rearrangement uses TRBV6-5 and TRBJ1-5, with unresolved D. Germline-derived CDR1 and CDR2 are MNHEY and SVGAGI. The CDR3 covers 14 residues. V was trimmed by 8 bases and J by 0 bases, leaving 11 bases between them. The CDR3 here is CASFPGVSNQPQHF. CDR3 in DNA: TGTGCCAGCTTCCCCGGGGTTAGCAATCAGCCCCAGCATTTT.

The chain recombines TRBV27 with TRBJ1-5; D might be TRBD1 (5 bases). The V end lost 0 bases, the J end lost 4 bases, and 10 bases lay between the germline ends. Germline V gene sequence: CDR1 MNHEY, CDR2 SMNVEV (reference sequence). This CDR3 region has 15 residues. This CDR3 reads CASSLSTALNQPQHF. The CDR3, as DNA: TGTGCCAGCAGTTTATCGACAGCCTTAAATCAGCCCCAGCATTTT.

This chain links TRBV10-3 with TRBJ2-7, with D possibly matching TRBD2 (6 bases). V dropped 6 bases and J dropped 0 bases, with 12 bases sitting between them. The CDR3 length is 14 residues. Germline-derived CDR1 and CDR2 are ENHRY and SYGVKD. The CDR3 DNA follows: TGTGCCATCAGGGCGGGGACGAGCTCCTACGAGCAGTACTTC. Its translation: CAIRAGTSSYEQYF.

The rearrangement uses TRBV27 and TRBJ2-1; TRBD2 agrees at 12 bases. From germline, CDR1 is MNHEY and CDR2 SMNVEV (reference sequence). V lost 5 bases, J lost 9 bases, and 11 bases stayed unmatched. The CDR3 totals 16 residues. The CDR3 region is CASSPGLAGPRTEQFF. CDR3 bases: TGTGCCAGCAGTCCAGGACTAGCGGGGCCACGGACTGAGCAGTTCTTC.

J is TRBJ2-7 and V is TRBV19; 9 bases align to TRBD1. This CDR3 is 16 amino acids long. Germline V gives CDR1 LNHDA, CDR2 SQIVND (reference sequence). V was pared by 2 bases and J by 0 bases, with 5 bases of the junction left unmatched. This chain's CDR3 is CASSIRDRASSYEQYF. The DNA for the CDR3 is TGTGCCAGTAGTATACGGGACAGGGCGAGCTCCTACGAGCAGTACTTC.

The chain employs TRBV5-4 and TRBJ1-2, with TRBD1 as a possible D gene (5 bases). Per the germline V gene, CDR1 is SGHNT and CDR2 is YYREEE (reference sequence). Between the trimmed V and J ends, which lost 0 bases and 4 bases, there was a span of 10 bases. The CDR3 loop spans 14 amino acids. The CDR3 sequence is CASSLGGGSYGYTF. The CDR3 DNA follows: TGTGCCAGCAGCTTGGGGGGGGGATCCTATGGCTACACCTTC.

The chain joins TRBV29-1 to TRBJ2-7, with D tentatively TRBD1 (7 bases). Germline-derived CDR1 and CDR2 are SQVTM and ANQGSEA. V was shortened by 4 bases and J by 0 bases, with 10 bases between the two germline ends. This CDR3 comprises 13 residues. CDR3 amino acids: CSVGRGLSYEQYF. The DNA for the CDR3 is TGCAGCGTTGGGAGGGGGCTCTCCTACGAGCAGTACTTC.

The genes are TRBV5-4 and TRBJ1-1; 9 bases line up with TRBD1. In germline, CDR1 is SGHNT, CDR2 YYREEE (reference sequence). J was trimmed by 1 base and V by 5 bases; bases with no gene match: 0. The CDR3 covers 13 residues. The DNA for the CDR3 is TGTGCCAGCAGGGGACAGGGGAACACTGAAGCTTTCTTT. This translates into CASRGQGNTEAFF.

This chain joins TRBV7-2 and TRBJ1-2; the D gene is possibly TRBD1 (6 bases). Trimming left V 5 bases short and J 6 bases short, with 16 bases between. This CDR3 contains 14 residues. Germline lookup yields CDR1 SGHTA and CDR2 FQGNSA. The CDR3 DNA sequence: TGTGCCAGCAGCGACAGACAGGCGTTGGATGGCTACACCTTC. It codes for CASSDRQALDGYTF.

The chain combines TRBV11-2 with TRBJ1-1, with no clear D. V lost 4 bases to trimming and J lost 1 base, with 19 bases between them. The V gene's germline CDR1 is SGHAT and CDR2 FQNNGV. This CDR3 is built from 17 residues. The CDR3 nucleotides read TGTGCCAGCAGCTCCATACACACCCCCCGGGGGAACACTGAAGCTTTCTTT. Its translation: CASSSIHTPRGNTEAFF.

The chain links TRBV4-2 to TRBJ2-3; TRBD2 aligns across 10 bases. The length of the CDR3 is 18 residues. Germline V lookup: CDR1 LGHNA, CDR2 YNFKEQ. The junction had 9 bases not matched to a gene; V was cut back by 1 base and J by 2 bases. CDR3 sequence reads: CASSQGTAGGIFTDTQYF. The CDR3 nucleotides are TGTGCCAGCAGCCAAGGGACAGCGGGGGGGATATTCACAGATACGCAGTATTTT.

The rearrangement joins TRBV13 to TRBJ2-2, with 7 bases fitting TRBD1. With V trimmed by 5 bases and J by 6 bases, 6 bases remained unmatched. Germline V gene sequence: CDR1 PRHDT, CDR2 FYEKMQ (reference sequence). The CDR3 has 14 amino acids. The chain's CDR3 is CASSPRQGAGELFF. The CDR3 bases are TGTGCCAGCAGCCCCCGACAGGGCGCCGGGGAGCTGTTTTTT.

This clone was counted between two and nine times. CDR3 DNA sequence: TGTGCCAGCAGCCCGCGACTAGCGGGGTCCGGGGAGCTGTTTTTT. Translating it yields CASSPRLAGSGELFF. The chain uses TRBV4-2 and TRBJ2-2; 11 bases agree with TRBD2. This CDR3 contains 15 residues. CDR1 is LGHNA, CDR2 YNFKEQ, per germline. V shed 4 bases, J shed 6 bases, and the junction held 4 bases outside the gene matches.

The chain carries TRBV27 and TRBJ1-2; D might be TRBD1 (6 bases). This CDR3 spans 15 amino acids. The germline V gene encodes CDR1 MNHEY and CDR2 SMNVEV (reference sequence). Trimming left V 6 bases short and J 3 bases short, with 17 bases between. In DNA, the CDR3 is TGTGCCAGCAGAGGGGGTGAGGGCTGGGACTATGGCTACACCTTC. Encoded protein: CASRGGEGWDYGYTF.

The J gene is TRBJ2-1, the V gene TRBV2; 7 nucleotides line up with TRBD2. The trim removed 11 bases at V and 10 bases at J, leaving 11 bases unmatched. CDR1 and CDR2 from the germline V gene are SNHLY and FYNNEI. The CDR3 is 12 amino acids. Here the CDR3 reads CAVNGGTSEQFF. CDR3 sequence (DNA): TGTGCCGTCAACGGGGGGACTTCGGAGCAGTTCTTC. The entire variable domain, with the rest obtained from reference TRBV2 and TRBJ2-1, is as follows: EPEVTQTPSHQVTQMGQEVILRCVPISNHLYFYWYRQILGQKVEFLVSFYNNEISEKSEIFDDQFSVERPDGSNFTLKIRSTKLEDSAMYFCAVNGGTSEQFFGPGTRLTVL.

This clone was found a few times. The gene calls are TRBV5-4 and TRBJ1-2, with 7 bases aligning to TRBD1. V shed 0 bases, J shed 3 bases, and the junction held 2 bases outside the gene matches. This CDR3 has 14 residues. Looked up from germline, CDR1 is SGHNT and CDR2 is YYREEE (reference sequence). Here the CDR3 DNA reads TGTGCCAGCAGCTTGGAAGGGGGCTACTATGGCTACACCTTC. Its protein product is CASSLEGGYYGYTF.

The genes are TRBV6-6 and TRBJ2-3, with 8 bases aligning to TRBD1. The V gene's germline CDR1 is MNHNY and CDR2 SVGAGI (reference sequence). The CDR3 has 14 amino acids. J was trimmed by 7 bases and V by 2 bases; bases with no gene match: 5. The CDR3 nucleotides are TGTGCCAGCAGTTACGGACAGGGTGGGAATACGCAGTATTTT. Translated, it gives CASSYGQGGNTQYF.

The chain combines TRBV5-1 with TRBJ2-7; TRBD2 might be the D (5 bases). Germline V lookup: CDR1 SGHRS, CDR2 YFSETQ. Trimming left V 4 bases short and J 1 base short, with 15 bases between. There are 15 residues in the CDR3. CDR3: CASSPGGPPSYEQYF. The DNA of the CDR3 is TGCGCCAGCAGCCCGGGCGGGCCACCATCCTACGAGCAGTACTTC.

This rearrangement joins TRBV6-1 to TRBJ2-7; 9 bases are shared with TRBD1. This CDR3 region has 18 residues. Trimming cost V 6 bases and J 2 bases; bases outside gene matches: 17. Germline V CDR1 and CDR2: MNHNS, SASEGT. The CDR3 sequence: CASSERITGGPVPYEQYF. Here the CDR3 DNA reads TGTGCCAGCAGCGAACGGATCACAGGGGGCCCCGTACCCTACGAGCAGTACTTC.

This clone was observed a handful of times. The genes are TRBV6-5 and TRBJ1-4; D is unresolved. The CDR3 has 11 amino acids. The germline V and J ends were trimmed by 8 bases and 6 bases, with 7 bases remaining between them. Germline loops: CDR1 MNHEY, CDR2 SVGAGI. CDR3 loop: CASSPDEKLFF. CDR3 bases: TGTGCCAGCTCCCCAGATGAAAAACTGTTTTTT.

The rearrangement uses TRBV9 and TRBJ2-1, with a possible D match to TRBD1 (6 bases). CDR3 length: 14 amino acids. The V and J ends lost 0 bases and 8 bases respectively, with 12 bases between them. The germline CDR1 and CDR2 sequences are SGDLS and YYNGEE. CDR3 amino acids: CASSVVGALDEQFF. The CDR3 bases are TGTGCCAGCAGCGTAGTGGGGGCCCTGGATGAGCAGTTCTTC.

A word on this clone: Other nucleotide sequences from this sample produce the same CDR3. The rearrangement joins TRBV7-7 to TRBJ2-7; TRBD1 matches at 7 bases. After removal of 2 bases from V and 3 bases from J, the junction contained 7 bases not matched to a gene. Per the germline V gene, CDR1 is SSHAT and CDR2 is FNYEAQ (reference sequence). CDR3 size: 15 residues. The CDR3, as DNA: TGTGCCAGCAGCTTACGGGCAGGGGGATTCTACGAGCAGTACTTC. Translating it yields CASSLRAGGFYEQYF.

With regard to this clone: At the DNA level, this CDR3 is encoded by other sequences in the same sample as well. This sequence joins TRBV19 and TRBJ1-1, with 9 bases that match TRBD1. Per germline, CDR1 LNHDA and CDR2 SQIVND (reference sequence). This CDR3 has 15 amino acids. J gave up 1 base and V 3 bases, and 3 bases lay outside the gene matches. The CDR3 region is CASSIMGQGNTEAFF. The DNA of the CDR3 is TGTGCCAGTAGTATTATGGGACAGGGGAACACTGAAGCTTTCTTT.

This clone was recorded once. The V call is TRBV10-3, the J call TRBJ1-5; 9 positions agree with TRBD1. V lost 2 bases and J lost 6; bases outside the gene matches: 5. The CDR3 spans 15 residues. Looked up from germline, CDR1 is ENHRY and CDR2 is SYGVKD. The CDR3: CAISETQGAAQPQHF. The CDR3 coding sequence is TGTGCCATCAGTGAGACACAGGGGGCGGCTCAGCCCCAGCATTTT.

This clone was detected only once. Additional DNA sequences in this sample encode the identical CDR3. The rearrangement links TRBV5-1 to TRBJ1-2; 7 bases line up with TRBD1. This CDR3 comprises 19 residues. The V and J ends lost 1 base and 8 bases, in that order; junction bases with no gene match: 23. The V gene's germline CDR1 is SGHRS and CDR2 YFSETQ. CDR3 amino acids: CASSLRTGASDGLKLGYTF. The CDR3 DNA reads as TGCGCCAGCAGCTTGAGGACAGGTGCTTCCGACGGTCTCAAGCTCGGCTACACCTTC.